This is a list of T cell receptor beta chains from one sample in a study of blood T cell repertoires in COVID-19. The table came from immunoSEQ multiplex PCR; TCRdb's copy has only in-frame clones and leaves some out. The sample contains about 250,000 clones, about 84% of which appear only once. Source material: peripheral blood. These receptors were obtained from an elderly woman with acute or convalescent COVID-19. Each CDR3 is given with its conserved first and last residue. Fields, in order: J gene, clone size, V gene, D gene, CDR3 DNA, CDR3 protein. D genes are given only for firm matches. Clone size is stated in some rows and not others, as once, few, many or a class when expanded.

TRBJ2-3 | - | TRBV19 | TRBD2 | TGTGCCAGTAGTATCCTCTGGGGGGGAGATACGCAGTATTTT | CASSILWGGDTQYF
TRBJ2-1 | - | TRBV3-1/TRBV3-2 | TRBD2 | TGTGCCAGCAGCCAAGCGACTAGCGGGAGAAATCCAGAGCAGTTCTTC | CASSQATSGRNPEQFF
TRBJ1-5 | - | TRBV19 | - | TGTGCCAGTAGTATAGGACAGAACAATCAGCCCCAGCATTTT | CASSIGQNNQPQHF
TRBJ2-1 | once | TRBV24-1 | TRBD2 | TGTGCCACCAGTCTAGCGGGCCCCTACAATGAGCAGTTCTTC | CATSLAGPYNEQFF
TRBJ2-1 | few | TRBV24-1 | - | TGTGCCACCAGTGACGCCGGGAGCGACAATGAGCAGTTCTTC | CATSDAGSDNEQFF
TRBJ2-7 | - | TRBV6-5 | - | TGTGCCAGCAGTTACGGCGGGACAGAAAGCTACGAGCAGTACTTC | CASSYGGTESYEQYF
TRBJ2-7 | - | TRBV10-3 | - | TGTGCCATCAGTGAACCTTTTGTAGGCGGGTCTTACTCCTACGAGCAGTACTTC | CAISEPFVGGSYSYEQYF
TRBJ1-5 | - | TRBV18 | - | TGTGCCAGCTCACCGAGCGGGGGTGGCAATCAGCCCCAGCATTTT | CASSPSGGGNQPQHF
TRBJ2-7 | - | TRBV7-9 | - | TGTGCCAGCAGCCCCCCTGGGGGCGGCTACGAGCAGTACTTC | CASSPPGGGYEQYF
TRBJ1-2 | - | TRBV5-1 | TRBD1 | TGCGCCAGCAGCCCGTGGACAGGGAATGGCTACACCTTC | CASSPWTGNGYTF
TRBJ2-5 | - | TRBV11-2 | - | TGTGCCAGCAGCTTGGTTCCCGGAGAGACCCAGTACTTC | CASSLVPGETQYF
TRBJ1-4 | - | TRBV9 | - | TGTGCCAGCAGCGTAGGTCCCGTAATGCAGGGTGAAAAACTGTTTTTT | CASSVGPVMQGEKLFF
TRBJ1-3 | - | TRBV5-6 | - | TGTGCCAGCAGCACCTATTCGGGGGGAAACACCATATATTTT | CASSTYSGGNTIYF
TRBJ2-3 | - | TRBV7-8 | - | TGTGCCAGCAGCTCCCAGGTCTCACCCACAGATACGCAGTATTTT | CASSSQVSPTDTQYF
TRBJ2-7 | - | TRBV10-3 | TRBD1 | TGTGCCATCAGTGACAGGGGGACAGGGGAGGACGAGCAGTACTTC | CAISDRGTGEDEQYF
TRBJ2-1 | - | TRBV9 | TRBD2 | TGTGCCAGCAGCGGACCGGGACTAGCTGGTGAGCAGTTCTTC | CASSGPGLAGEQFF
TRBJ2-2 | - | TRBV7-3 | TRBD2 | TGTGCCAGCAGCCCCCTTCCAGCTAGCGGGAGGGACACCGGGGAGCTGTTTTTT | CASSPLPASGRDTGELFF
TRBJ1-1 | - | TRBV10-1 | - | TGCGCCAGCAGCCGAACAGGAGACACTGAAGCTTTCTTT | CASSRTGDTEAFF
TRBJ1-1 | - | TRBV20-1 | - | TGCAGTGGGTCCCGAGTTCCTGAAGCTTTCTTT | CSGSRVPEAFF
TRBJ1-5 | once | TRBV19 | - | TGTGCCAGTAGACCGGGGAGGGGAGTGACGAATCAGCCCCAGCATTTT | CASRPGRGVTNQPQHF
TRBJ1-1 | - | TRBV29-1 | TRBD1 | TGCAGCGTCATCCTACGCGAGGGGGCTAGGACTGAAGCTTTCTTT | CSVILREGARTEAFF
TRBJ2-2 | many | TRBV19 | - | TGTGCCAGTAGTACCGGGACACTTCTAAACACCGGGGAGCTGTTTTTT | CASSTGTLLNTGELFF
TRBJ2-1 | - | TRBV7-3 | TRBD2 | TGTGCCAGCAGCTTAACGTATGCGGGAGGACAAAATGAGCAGTTCTTC | CASSLTYAGGQNEQFF
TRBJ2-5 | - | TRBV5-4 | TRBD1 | TGTGCCAGCAGAACGACAGGGGAAGAGACCCAGTACTTC | CASRTTGEETQYF
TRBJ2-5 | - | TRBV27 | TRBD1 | TGTGCCAACCGATTTGGGGACAGGTGGCAAGAGACCCAGTACTTC | CANRFGDRWQETQYF
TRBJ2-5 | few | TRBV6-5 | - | TGTGCCAGCAGCGACAGAGTCCGGCAGACCCAGTACTTC | CASSDRVRQTQYF
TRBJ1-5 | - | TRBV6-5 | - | TGTGCCAGCAGGACCGGGGATCAGCCCCAGCATTTT | CASRTGDQPQHF
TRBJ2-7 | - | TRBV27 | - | TGTGCCAGCAGTTTACCTGGACACTACGAGCAGTACTTC | CASSLPGHYEQYF
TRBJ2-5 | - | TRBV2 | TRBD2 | TGTGCCAGCAGTGAACTACTAGCGGGGATGGGGGAGACCCAGTACTTC | CASSELLAGMGETQYF
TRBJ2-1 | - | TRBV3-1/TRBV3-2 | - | TGTGCCAGCAGCCCCCCAAGCGGCAATGAGCAGTTCTTC | CASSPPSGNEQFF
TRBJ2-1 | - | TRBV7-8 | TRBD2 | TGTGCCAGCAGGCCCGAAGGTAGCGGGGGGGTCGCCACCTCCTACAATGAGCAGTTCTTC | CASRPEGSGGVATSYNEQFF
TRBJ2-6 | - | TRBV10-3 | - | TGTGCCATCAGCCAGGACAGCTCTGGGGCCAACGTCCTGACTTTC | CAISQDSSGANVLTF
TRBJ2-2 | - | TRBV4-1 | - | TGCGCCAGCAGCCAAGATTCGGAGTTGAGGACCGGGGAGCTGTTTTTT | CASSQDSELRTGELFF
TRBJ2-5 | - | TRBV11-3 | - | TGTGCCAGCAGCTCCTCGGGGGTCGGGACCCAGTACTTC | CASSSSGVGTQYF
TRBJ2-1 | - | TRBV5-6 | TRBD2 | TGTGCCAGCAGCTACTCCGGGACTAGCGGGGGGGCGGGCAATGAGCAGTTCTTC | CASSYSGTSGGAGNEQFF
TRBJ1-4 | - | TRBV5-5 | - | TGTGCCAGCAGCTTCACCGGGACTAATGAAAAACTGTTTTTT | CASSFTGTNEKLFF
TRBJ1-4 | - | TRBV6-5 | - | TGTGCCAGCAGCGCGGGTGTGGGGATTAATGAAAAACTGTTTTTT | CASSAGVGINEKLFF
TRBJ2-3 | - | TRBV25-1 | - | TGTGCCAGCAGTGAAGGGGGCCCCACAGATACGCAGTATTTT | CASSEGGPTDTQYF
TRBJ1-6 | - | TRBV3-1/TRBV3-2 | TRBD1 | TGTGCCAGCAGCCAAGGGCAGGGGGCTTGGTCACCCCTCCACTTT | CASSQGQGAWSPLHF
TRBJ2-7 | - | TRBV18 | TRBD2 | TGTGCCAGCTCATCAACTTCCGGGACTAGGGGGTACGAGCAGTACTTC | CASSSTSGTRGYEQYF